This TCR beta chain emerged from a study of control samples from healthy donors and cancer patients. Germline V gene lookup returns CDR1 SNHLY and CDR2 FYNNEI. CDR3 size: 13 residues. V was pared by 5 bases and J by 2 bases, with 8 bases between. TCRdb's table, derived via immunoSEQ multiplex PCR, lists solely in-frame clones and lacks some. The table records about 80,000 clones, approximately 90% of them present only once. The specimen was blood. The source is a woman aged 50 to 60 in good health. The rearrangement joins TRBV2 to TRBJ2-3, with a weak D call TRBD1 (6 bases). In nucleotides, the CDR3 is TGTGCCAGCAGTCGGGACATCACAGATACGCAGTATTTT. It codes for CASSRDITDTQYF.